This TCR beta chain was captured by sequencing in a study of radiotherapy plus CTLA-4 blockade in lung cancer. Study results and caveats: Expansion in blood of tumor-derived TCR clones was seen after radiotherapy plus ipilimumab.

CTLA-4 blockade with ipilimumab, together with focal radiation, was given to patients with chemo-refractory metastatic non-small-cell lung cancer. As concerns this clone: The antigen is not known.

This table comes from immunoSEQ multiplex PCR, and its TCRdb copy is limited to in-frame clones, with some not included. The sample has approximately 30,000 clones, roughly 70% seen once. The clonotype was recovered from a human donor with non-small cell lung cancer whose response to radiotherapy plus ipilimumab could not be evaluated. Sequenced material: peripheral blood, taken from a patient treated with radiotherapy plus ipilimumab.

The CDR3, as DNA: TGTGCCAGCTGCCGGTGGGGGACTGGCACAGATACGCAGTATTTT. As protein: CASCRWGTGTDTQYF. The rearrangement uses TRBV6-1 and TRBJ2-3, with a weak D call TRBD2 (6 bases). V dropped 8 bases and J dropped 1 base, with 16 bases sitting between them. The CDR3 runs 15 residues. Germline CDR1 MNHNS, CDR2 SASEGT.